Presented here are 31 T cell receptor beta chains from one specimen sequenced in a study of blood T cell repertoires in COVID-19. Data came from immunoSEQ multiplex PCR; TCRdb stores just in-frame clones and leaves some out. The table includes roughly 100,000 clones, approximately 91% detected once. Sequencing input: peripheral blood. These receptors all stem from a human donor in a cohort sampled during active COVID-19.

V and J are TRBV5-1 and TRBJ2-3; possibly TRBD2 for D (6 bases). The CDR3 is 14 amino acids. V lost 2 bases and J 6 bases, leaving 13 bases between the germline ends. Per the germline V gene, CDR1 is SGHRS and CDR2 is YFSETQ. CDR3 sequence: CASSFSREEDTQYF. For the CDR3, the DNA is TGCGCCAGCAGCTTTTCCAGGGAGGAGGATACGCAGTATTTT.

The chain is built from TRBV29-1 and TRBJ2-4; D ambiguous. The ends were cut back, 0 bases at V and 4 bases at J, with 7 bases in the middle. Germline loops: CDR1 SQVTM, CDR2 ANQGSEA. The CDR3 consists of 13 residues. CDR3 bases: TGCAGCGTTGAAGATCCTCTGAAAAACATTCAGTACTTC. It yields the protein CSVEDPLKNIQYF.

The V gene is TRBV15, the J gene TRBJ2-6; tentatively, D is TRBD2 (5 bases). Germline V CDR1 and CDR2: LNHNV, YYDKDF (reference sequence). This CDR3 contains 15 residues. Trimming removed 3 bases from V and 0 bases from J, with 6 bases in between. The CDR3: CATSRRDSGANVLTF. CDR3 in DNA: TGTGCCACCAGCAGGAGGGACTCTGGGGCCAACGTCCTGACTTTC. The variable domain in full, with the rest retrieved from reference TRBV15 and TRBJ2-6, is DAMVIQNPRYQVTQFGKPVTLSCSQTLNHNVMYWYQQKSSQAPKLLFHYYDKDFNNEADTPDNFQSRRPNTSFCFLDIRSPGLGDTAMYLCATSRRDSGANVLTFGAGSRLTVL.

This clone has a handful of counts. The chain joins TRBV19 to TRBJ1-5; TRBD1 is a possible D gene (5 bases). With 3 bases removed from V and 2 bases from J, the gap between germline ends came to 14 bases. Germline CDR1 is LNHDA and CDR2 is SQIVND (reference sequence). This CDR3 spans 16 amino acids. The chain's CDR3 is CASSIGGGDGNQPQHF. The CDR3 region has the DNA TGTGCCAGTAGTATTGGCGGGGGAGACGGCAATCAGCCCCAGCATTTT. Full variable domain (outside the CDR3, taken from reference TRBV19 and TRBJ1-5): DGGITQSPKYLFRKEGQNVTLSCEQNLNHDAMYWYRQDPGQGLRLIYYSQIVNDFQKGDIAEGYSVSREKKESFPLTVTSAQKNPTAFYLCASSIGGGDGNQPQHFGDGTRLSIL.

Concerning this clone: Other DNA variants within this sample encode the same CDR3. V usage is TRBV5-4 and J usage is TRBJ2-5; D remains unclear. V dropped 4 bases and J dropped 5 bases, with 12 bases sitting between them. The CDR3 consists of 13 residues. CDR1 is SGHNT and CDR2 is YYREEE in the germline V gene (reference sequence). The CDR3 loop is CASSPTSEETQYF. In DNA form, the CDR3 reads TGTGCCAGCAGCCCTACCTCCGAGGAGACCCAGTACTTC.

The chain links TRBV15 to TRBJ2-1; 12 bases match TRBD1. The V segment lost 3 bases and the J segment 4 bases; nucleotides outside the gene matches: 13. This CDR3 contains 19 residues. Germline loops: CDR1 LNHNV, CDR2 YYDKDF (reference sequence). The DNA for the CDR3 is TGTGCCACCAGCAGGACGGGACAGGGGGCCCTTCTTATTTACAATGAGCAGTTCTTC. Translation gives CATSRTGQGALLIYNEQFF.

The V gene is TRBV28, the J gene TRBJ2-7; D is unclear. The V gene's germline CDR1 is MDHEN and CDR2 SYDVKM. The germline V and J ends were trimmed by 5 bases and 2 bases, with 16 bases remaining between them. CDR3 length: 15 residues. The CDR3 here is CASSPEAYQTYEQYF. The CDR3, as DNA: TGTGCCAGCAGTCCCGAGGCCTATCAAACCTACGAGCAGTACTTC.

This clone was counted between two and nine times. J is TRBJ2-7 and V is TRBV5-4, with D possibly matching TRBD2 (5 bases). Germline V gene sequence: CDR1 SGHNT, CDR2 YYREEE (reference sequence). The CDR3 extends over 15 amino acids. Trimming left V 4 bases short and J 2 bases short, with 16 bases between. CDR3 nucleotide sequence: TGTGCCAGCAGCGAGGGTGGCGGACGAGCCTACGAGCAGTACTTC. Its protein product is CASSEGGGRAYEQYF.

V usage is TRBV12-2 and J usage is TRBJ2-3; TRBD1, the table's D call, lacks a check against the DNA. TRBV12-2 represents a pseudogene. This CDR3 comprises 23 residues. Here the CDR3 reads CASLIPYRGKSQGGLDSTDTQYF. The CDR3 coding sequence is TGTGCAAGTCTGATCCCATACAGGGGGAAGTCGCAGGGGGGACTGGACAGCACAGATACGCAGTATTTT.

The J gene is TRBJ1-1, the V gene TRBV29-1; D is perhaps TRBD1 (5 bases). This CDR3 has 13 residues. Germline V gives CDR1 SQVTM, CDR2 ANQGSEA. V was cut by 7 bases and J by 3 bases, with 15 bases left in between. The CDR3 region has the DNA TGCAGCGGCAGAAAGGGGAATCACACTGAAGCTTTCTTT. Amino acids: CSGRKGNHTEAFF.

The genes are TRBV4-2 and TRBJ1-3; D is perhaps TRBD1 (6 bases). The V end was cut by 0 bases, the J end by 3 bases, with 18 bases between. Germline CDR1 and CDR2: LGHNA and YNFKEQ. This CDR3 is built from 18 residues. As DNA, the CDR3 is TGTGCCAGCAGCCAAGAAGAGGGGGGGGTTTCGGGTGGAAACACCATATATTTT. Translating gives CASSQEEGGVSGGNTIYF.

V and J are TRBV27 and TRBJ2-1, with D possibly TRBD2 on 6 matching bases. Trimming took off 2 bases at V and 4 bases at J, with 15 bases between the two ends. The CDR3 runs to 16 residues. From germline, CDR1 is MNHEY and CDR2 SMNVEV (reference sequence). DNA for the CDR3: TGTGCCAGCAGTTTAATATCTAGCGCCAGATACAATGAGCAGTTCTTC. This encodes CASSLISSARYNEQFF.

This chain joins TRBV20-1 and TRBJ1-6; TRBD1 aligns across 10 bases. J gave up 9 bases and V 3 bases, and 5 bases lay outside the gene matches. The germline CDR1 and CDR2 sequences are DFQATT and SNEGSKA (reference sequence). There are 14 residues in the CDR3. CDR3 coding DNA: TGCAGTGCTAGTGCCGGGACAGGGGCTTCACCCCTCCACTTT. This translates into CSASAGTGASPLHF.

The CDR3 loop is CASSLTGAGYEQYF. CDR3 DNA sequence: TGTGCCAGCAGCTTAACGGGTGCGGGCTACGAGCAGTACTTC. The V gene is TRBV7-3, the J gene TRBJ2-7, with D possibly matching TRBD2 (5 bases). Deletions cut 0 bases from V and 3 bases from J, with 9 bases between. The CDR3 extends over 14 amino acids. Per germline, CDR1 SGHTA and CDR2 FQGTGA.

With respect to this clone: A junction boundary mismatches the germline segment, possibly from a read error. J is TRBJ2-2 and V is TRBV7-8; TRBD2 agrees at 14 bases. Germline V gene lookup returns CDR1 SGHVS and CDR2 FQNEAQ. The CDR3 sequence is 17 residues long. CDR3 amino acids: CASTLDRTSGRTGELFF. For the CDR3, the DNA is TGTGCCAGCACCTTAGACCGGACTAGCGGGAGGACCGGGGAGCTGTTTTTT.

V and J are TRBV18 and TRBJ1-2; 7 positions agree with TRBD1. The CDR3 runs 13 residues. J was trimmed by 6 bases and V by 3 bases; bases with no gene match: 4. The germline gives CDR1 KGHSH, CDR2 LQKENI. This CDR3 reads CASSPTGQNGYTF. CDR3 in DNA: TGTGCCAGCTCACCTACGGGACAGAATGGCTACACCTTC.

The chain has TRBV5-6 and TRBJ2-7, with D possibly TRBD2 on 5 matching bases. Germline V lookup: CDR1 SGHDT, CDR2 YYEEEE. The CDR3 has 14 residues. V was pared by 4 bases and J by 2 bases, with 13 bases between. CDR3 protein: CASSPGLAPYEQYF. The CDR3 coding sequence is TGTGCCAGCAGCCCGGGCCTAGCCCCCTACGAGCAGTACTTC. The whole variable domain, remainder taken from reference TRBV5-6 and TRBJ2-7, is DAGVTQSPTHLIKTRGQQVTLRCSPKSGHDTVSWYQQALGQGPQFIFQYYEEEERQRGNFPDRFSGHQFPNYSSELNVNALLLGDSALYLCASSPGLAPYEQYFGPGTRLTVT.

V usage is TRBV15 and J usage is TRBJ2-5; 11 bases are shared with TRBD2. CDR1 LNHNV and CDR2 YYDKDF come from the germline V gene (reference sequence). There are 17 residues in the CDR3. With 3 bases clipped from V and 5 bases from J, the junction kept 11 bases outside the gene matches. The CDR3 DNA follows: TGTGCCACCAGCAGGGACGGGGCACTAGCGGGAGTCGAGACCCAGTACTTC. It is translated as CATSRDGALAGVETQYF. Full variable domain (remainder filled in from reference TRBV15 and TRBJ2-5): DAMVIQNPRYQVTQFGKPVTLSCSQTLNHNVMYWYQQKSSQAPKLLFHYYDKDFNNEADTPDNFQSRRPNTSFCFLDIRSPGLGDTAMYLCATSRDGALAGVETQYFGPGTRLLVL.

This sequence joins TRBV6-2 or TRBV6-3 and TRBJ2-2; 7 nucleotides agree with TRBD2. The trim removed 2 bases at V and 4 bases at J, leaving 16 bases unmatched. Per germline, CDR1 MNHEY and CDR2 SVGEGT. This CDR3 contains 19 residues. The CDR3 sequence is CASSYAITTAGVLTGELFF. The CDR3 nucleotides read TGTGCCAGCAGTTACGCGATAACCACGGCGGGGGTACTCACCGGGGAGCTGTTTTTT.

This chain links TRBV25-1 with TRBJ2-2, with TRBD2 identical over 14 bases. With V trimmed by 11 bases and J by 4 bases, 9 bases remained unmatched. CDR1 is MGHDK and CDR2 is SYGVNS in the germline V gene. The CDR3 is 16 amino acids. CDR3: CARGLAGDRVTGELFF. The CDR3 DNA reads TGTGCCCGGGGACTAGCGGGAGATCGGGTCACCGGGGAGCTGTTTTTT.

This rearrangement joins TRBV24-1 to TRBJ2-2; the D is unclear. Germline CDR1 and CDR2: KGHDR and SFDVKD. With 6 bases removed from V and 0 bases from J, the gap between germline ends came to 7 bases. This CDR3 has 14 amino acids. Here the CDR3 reads CATSLSANTGELFF. CDR3 DNA sequence: TGTGCCACCAGTTTGAGCGCGAACACCGGGGAGCTGTTTTTT.

The chain employs TRBV19 and TRBJ1-2, with 8 bases that match TRBD1. CDR1 is LNHDA, CDR2 SQIVND, per germline (reference sequence). The CDR3 consists of 15 residues. The trim removed 3 bases at V and 8 bases at J, leaving 11 bases unmatched. The CDR3 protein is CASSIPGTGQGGYTF. The CDR3 bases are TGTGCCAGTAGTATCCCTGGGACAGGACAAGGGGGCTACACCTTC.

The chain has TRBV5-1 and TRBJ1-3; the D gene is possibly TRBD1 (6 bases). This CDR3 contains 16 residues. Germline V gene data show CDR1 as SGHRS and CDR2 as YFSETQ. V lost 4 bases to trimming and J lost 1 base, with 15 bases between them. The CDR3 DNA reads as TGCGCCAGCAGCCAACAGGGTTCTCGTTCTGGAAACACCATATATTTT. Translating it yields CASSQQGSRSGNTIYF. Full variable domain (missing parts from reference TRBV5-1 and TRBJ1-3): KAGVTQTPRYLIKTRGQQVTLSCSPISGHRSVSWYQQTPGQGLQFLFEYFSETQRNKGNFPGRFSGRQFSNSRSEMNVSTLELGDSALYLCASSQQGSRSGNTIYFGEGSWLTVV.

This sequence joins TRBV21-1 and TRBJ1-3; the D segment call TRBD1 is taken from the table without a DNA check. TRBV21-1 is classified as a pseudogene. The CDR3 is 17 amino acids. CDR3 sequence: CASSKGGLRDRPNTIYF. The CDR3 DNA reads TGTGCCAGCAGCAAAGGGGGCCTCCGGGACAGACCAAACACCATATATTTT.

V is TRBV6-6 and J is TRBJ2-2; no clear D gene. Germline V gene data show CDR1 as MNHNY and CDR2 as SVGAGI (reference sequence). The CDR3 is 13 amino acids. Trimming took off 6 bases at V and 4 bases at J, with 9 bases between the two ends. CDR3 amino acids: CASSHISTGELFF. DNA for the CDR3: TGTGCCAGCAGCCATATTAGCACCGGGGAGCTGTTTTTT.

This chain links TRBV18 with TRBJ2-7; 12 bases match TRBD2. With 6 bases clipped from V and 3 bases from J, the junction kept 3 bases outside the gene matches. The CDR3 length is 14 residues. CDR1 and CDR2 (germline): KGHSH, LQKENI. CDR3 sequence reads: CASSLTSGSYEQYF. CDR3 nucleotides: TGTGCCAGCTCCCTGACTAGCGGGAGCTACGAGCAGTACTTC.

This sequence joins TRBV3-1 (or the pseudogene TRBV3-2) and TRBJ2-1, with TRBD2 identical over 9 bases. The J segment lost 9 bases and the V segment lost 2 bases, leaving 8 bases of the junction unmatched. The CDR3 runs to 15 residues. Per the germline V gene, CDR1 is LGHDT and CDR2 is YNNKEL (reference sequence). The DNA for the CDR3 is TGTGCCAGCAGCCAATCTCGCGGGGGGGCAAGTGAGCAGTTCTTC. Translating it yields CASSQSRGGASEQFF.

The rearrangement links TRBV7-2 to TRBJ2-1, with D possibly matching TRBD1 (6 bases). Germline CDR1 SGHTA, CDR2 FQGNSA. Trimming cost V 10 bases and J 2 bases, with 12 bases left between them. The CDR3 is 13 amino acids. CDR3 in DNA: TGTGCCACCGGTTCAGGGGCCTACAATGAGCAGTTCTTC. This translates into CATGSGAYNEQFF.

V is TRBV7-9 and J is TRBJ2-6, with D tentatively TRBD2 (5 bases). Germline CDR1 reads SEHNR; CDR2 reads FQNEAQ (reference sequence). The CDR3 is made up of 16 amino acids. Trimming left V 4 bases short and J 2 bases short, with 12 bases between. The CDR3 region is CASSSPGVAGANVLTF. Written as DNA, the CDR3 is TGTGCCAGCAGCTCCCCCGGGGTTGCTGGGGCCAACGTCCTGACTTTC. The entire variable domain, with the rest obtained from reference TRBV7-9 and TRBJ2-6, is as follows: DTGVSQNPRHKITKRGQNVTFRCDPISEHNRLYWYRQTLGQGPEFLTYFQNEAQLEKSRLLSDRFSAERPKGSFSTLEIQRTEQGDSAMYLCASSSPGVAGANVLTFGAGSRLTVL.

This chain uses TRBV7-6 with TRBJ2-5; tentatively, D is TRBD1 (7 bases). The CDR3 sequence is 13 residues long. V gave up 6 bases and J gave up 5 bases, with 13 bases separating them. Germline V gene data show CDR1 as SGHVS and CDR2 as FNYEAQ. The CDR3 is CASRMTGRETQYF. CDR3 DNA: TGTGCCAGCAGGATGACAGGGAGGGAGACCCAGTACTTC.

The chain joins TRBV10-1 to TRBJ2-7; D may be TRBD1 (6 bases). Trimming stripped 2 bases from V and 5 bases from J, with 16 bases between. This CDR3 region has 15 residues. Germline CDR1 WNHNN, CDR2 SYGVQD (reference sequence). This CDR3 is CASSEQGQGIHEQYF. The CDR3, as DNA: TGCGCCAGCAGTGAGCAGGGGCAGGGAATCCACGAGCAGTACTTC.